The clone carrying this TCR beta chain was recorded a few times. Its antigen is currently unknown. Tagging with unique molecular identifiers was applied to individual cDNA molecules. TCRdb analysed the 5' RACE reads with MiXCR anew, one entry per CDR3 protein. The profile shows 65,000 to 90,000 distinct CDR3 sequences, roughly an eighth of them singletons. The sample is drawn from a study of early T cells in non-severe SARS-CoV-2 infection. Study-wide background: Bulk RNA isolated from unsorted whole blood underwent sequencing; chains were not paired.

Study-level results: A preference for anti-spike CD8 responses marked VDJdb matching, which missed private and CD4 specificities.

The sample taken for sequencing was whole blood. The source is an adult who was a healthcare worker with PCR-confirmed SARS-CoV-2 infection or an uninfected control (not recorded which).

Written as DNA, the CDR3 is TGTGCCAGCAGCCGTTTGTTAGACCCCTTGGAAAAACTGTTTTTT. It specifies CASSRLLDPLEKLFF. This sequence joins TRBV7-2 and TRBJ1-4; no reliable D call. Per the germline V gene, CDR1 is SGHTA and CDR2 is FQGNSA. Trimming stripped 5 bases from V and 8 bases from J, with 18 bases between. The CDR3 runs 15 residues.